This TCR beta chain is from a study of CD8 T cells in Susac syndrome. V was cut by 2 bases and J by 0 bases, with 11 bases left in between. The V gene's germline CDR1 is LGHNA and CDR2 YNFKEQ. The CDR3 extends over 15 amino acids. Sequencing of TCR beta, carried out with a high-throughput approach, was applied to CD8+ and CD4+ T cells from the blood. After extraction with the RNeasy kit, about 0.45 to 1 ug of the RNA was reverse transcribed using random hexamers. immunoSEQ multiplex PCR amplified TCR beta CDR3 across 54 Vbeta, 13 Jbeta. TCRdb independently ran MiXCR on the immunoSEQ multiplex PCR reads; one entry per CDR3 protein. The sample yields about 110,000 distinct CDR3 sequences, about 95% seen once.

The sample comprised CD4+ T cells from PBMCs. The sequence derives from a human donor in good health. The chain couples TRBV4-2 to TRBJ2-7; D gene unclear. The CDR3 DNA follows: TGTGCCAGCAGCCAACCCACGACACCCTCCTACGAGCAGTACTTC. It is translated as CASSQPTTPSYEQYF.